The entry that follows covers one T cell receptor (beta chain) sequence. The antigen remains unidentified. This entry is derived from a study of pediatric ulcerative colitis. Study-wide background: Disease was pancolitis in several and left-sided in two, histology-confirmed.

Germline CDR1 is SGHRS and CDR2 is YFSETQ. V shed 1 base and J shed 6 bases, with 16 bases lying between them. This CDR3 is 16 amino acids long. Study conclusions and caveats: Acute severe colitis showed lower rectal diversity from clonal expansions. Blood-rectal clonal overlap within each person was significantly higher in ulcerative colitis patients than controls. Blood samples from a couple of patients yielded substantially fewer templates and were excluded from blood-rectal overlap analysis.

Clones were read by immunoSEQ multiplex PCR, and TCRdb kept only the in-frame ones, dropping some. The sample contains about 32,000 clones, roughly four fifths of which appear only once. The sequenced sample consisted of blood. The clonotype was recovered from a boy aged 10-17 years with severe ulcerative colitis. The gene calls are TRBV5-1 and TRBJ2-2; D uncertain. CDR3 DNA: TGCGCCAGCAGCTTGTTGGCGGAAGGTGGAGCCGGGGAGCTGTTTTTT. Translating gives CASSLLAEGGAGELFF.